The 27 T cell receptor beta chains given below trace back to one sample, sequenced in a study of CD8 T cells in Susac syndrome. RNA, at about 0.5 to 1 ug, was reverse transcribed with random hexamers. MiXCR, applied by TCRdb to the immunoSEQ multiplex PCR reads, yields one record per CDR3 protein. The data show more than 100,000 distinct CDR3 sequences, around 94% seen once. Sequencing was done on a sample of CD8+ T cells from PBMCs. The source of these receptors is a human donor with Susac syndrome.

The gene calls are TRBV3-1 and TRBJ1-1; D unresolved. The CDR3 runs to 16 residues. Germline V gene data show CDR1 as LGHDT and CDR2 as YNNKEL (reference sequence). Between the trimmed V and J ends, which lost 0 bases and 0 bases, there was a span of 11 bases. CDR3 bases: TGTGCCAGCAGCCAAGATAGAAGCAGTCTGAACACTGAAGCTTTCTTT. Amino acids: CASSQDRSSLNTEAFF.

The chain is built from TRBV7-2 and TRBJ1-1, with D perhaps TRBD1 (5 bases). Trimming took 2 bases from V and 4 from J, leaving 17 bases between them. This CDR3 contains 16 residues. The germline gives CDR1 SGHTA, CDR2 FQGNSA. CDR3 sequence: CASSLRWQGGGTEAFF. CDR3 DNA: TGTGCCAGCAGCTTAAGGTGGCAGGGTGGTGGCACTGAAGCTTTCTTT.

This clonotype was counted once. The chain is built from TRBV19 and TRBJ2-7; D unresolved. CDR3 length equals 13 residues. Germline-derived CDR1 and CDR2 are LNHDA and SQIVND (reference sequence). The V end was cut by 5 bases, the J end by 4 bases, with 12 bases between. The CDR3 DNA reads TGTGCCAGTAGTCGGGCCCTGAGTTACGAGCAGTACTTC. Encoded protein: CASSRALSYEQYF.

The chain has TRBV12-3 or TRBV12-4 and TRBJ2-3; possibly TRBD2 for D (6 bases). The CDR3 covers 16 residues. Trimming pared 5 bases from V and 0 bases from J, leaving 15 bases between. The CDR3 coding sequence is TGTGCCAGCAGTGCCGCGCGGGGTACTAGCACAGATACGCAGTATTTT. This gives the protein CASSAARGTSTDTQYF.

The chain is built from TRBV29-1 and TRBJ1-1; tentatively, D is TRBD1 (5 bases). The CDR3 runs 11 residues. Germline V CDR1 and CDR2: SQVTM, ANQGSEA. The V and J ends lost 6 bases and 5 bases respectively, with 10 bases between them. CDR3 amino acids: CSVRTRTEAFF. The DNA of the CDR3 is TGCAGCGTCAGGACAAGGACTGAAGCTTTCTTT.

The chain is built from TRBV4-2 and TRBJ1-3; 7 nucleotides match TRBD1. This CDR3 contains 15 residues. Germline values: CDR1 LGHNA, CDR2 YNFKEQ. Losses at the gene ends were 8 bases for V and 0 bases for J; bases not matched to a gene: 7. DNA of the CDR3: TGTGCCAGCCTTGGGACAGTGGCCTCTGGAAACACCATATATTTT. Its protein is CASLGTVASGNTIYF.

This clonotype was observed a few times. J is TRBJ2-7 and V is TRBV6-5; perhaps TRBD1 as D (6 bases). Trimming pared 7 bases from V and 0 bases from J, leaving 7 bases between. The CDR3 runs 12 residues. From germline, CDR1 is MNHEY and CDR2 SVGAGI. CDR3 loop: CASKDSSYEQYF. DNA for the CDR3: TGTGCCAGCAAGGACAGCTCCTACGAGCAGTACTTC.

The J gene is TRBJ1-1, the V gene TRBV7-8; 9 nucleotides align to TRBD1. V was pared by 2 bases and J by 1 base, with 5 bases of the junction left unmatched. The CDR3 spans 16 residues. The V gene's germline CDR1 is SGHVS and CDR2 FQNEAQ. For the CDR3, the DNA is TGTGCCAGCAGCTTATACTTGACAGGGGGGAACACTGAAGCTTTCTTT. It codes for CASSLYLTGGNTEAFF.

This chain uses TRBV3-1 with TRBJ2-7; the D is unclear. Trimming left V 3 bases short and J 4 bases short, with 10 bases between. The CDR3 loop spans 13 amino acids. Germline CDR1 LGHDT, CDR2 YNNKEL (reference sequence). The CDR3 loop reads CASSQRPTYEQYF. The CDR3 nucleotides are TGTGCCAGCAGCCAGAGGCCTACGTACGAGCAGTACTTC.

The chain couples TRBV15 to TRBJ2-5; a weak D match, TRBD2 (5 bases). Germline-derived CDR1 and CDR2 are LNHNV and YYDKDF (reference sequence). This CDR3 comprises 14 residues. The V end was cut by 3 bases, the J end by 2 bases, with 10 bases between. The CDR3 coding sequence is TGTGCCACCAGCAGGGAGGTTTTACAAGAGACCCAGTACTTC. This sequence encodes CATSREVLQETQYF. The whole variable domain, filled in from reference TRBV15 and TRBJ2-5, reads DAMVIQNPRYQVTQFGKPVTLSCSQTLNHNVMYWYQQKSSQAPKLLFHYYDKDFNNEADTPDNFQSRRPNTSFCFLDIRSPGLGDTAMYLCATSREVLQETQYFGPGTRLLVL.

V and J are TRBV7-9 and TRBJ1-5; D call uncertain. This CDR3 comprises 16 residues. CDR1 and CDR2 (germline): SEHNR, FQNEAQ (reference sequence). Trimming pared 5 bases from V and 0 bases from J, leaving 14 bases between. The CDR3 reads CASSPSSWNSNQPQHF. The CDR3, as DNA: TGTGCCAGCAGCCCATCGTCATGGAATAGCAATCAGCCCCAGCATTTT.

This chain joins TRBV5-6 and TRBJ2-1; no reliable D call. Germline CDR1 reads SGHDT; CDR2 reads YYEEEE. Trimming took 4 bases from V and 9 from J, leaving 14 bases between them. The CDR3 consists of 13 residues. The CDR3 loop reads CASSPTSGSEQFF. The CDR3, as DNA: TGTGCCAGCAGCCCCACGAGTGGCAGTGAGCAGTTCTTC.

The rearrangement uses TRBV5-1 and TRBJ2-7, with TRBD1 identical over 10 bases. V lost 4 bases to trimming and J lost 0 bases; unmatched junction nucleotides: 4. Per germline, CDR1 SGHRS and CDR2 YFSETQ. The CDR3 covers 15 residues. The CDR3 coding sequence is TGCGCCAGCAGCCCGGACAGGGGGGGCTCCTACGAGCAGTACTTC. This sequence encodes CASSPDRGGSYEQYF.

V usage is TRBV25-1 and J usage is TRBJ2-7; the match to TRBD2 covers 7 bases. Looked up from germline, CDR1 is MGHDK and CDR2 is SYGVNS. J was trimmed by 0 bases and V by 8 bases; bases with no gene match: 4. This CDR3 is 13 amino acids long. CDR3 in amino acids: CASSGGSSYEQYF. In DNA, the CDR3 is TGTGCCAGCTCCGGGGGGAGCTCCTACGAGCAGTACTTC.

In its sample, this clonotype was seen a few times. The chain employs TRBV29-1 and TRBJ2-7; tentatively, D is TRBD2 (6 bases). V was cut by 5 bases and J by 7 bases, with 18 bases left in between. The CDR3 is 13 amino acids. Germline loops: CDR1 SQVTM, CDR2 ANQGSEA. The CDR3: CSVKGERAGEQYF. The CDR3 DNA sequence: TGCAGCGTTAAGGGAGAGAGGGCGGGAGAGCAGTACTTC.

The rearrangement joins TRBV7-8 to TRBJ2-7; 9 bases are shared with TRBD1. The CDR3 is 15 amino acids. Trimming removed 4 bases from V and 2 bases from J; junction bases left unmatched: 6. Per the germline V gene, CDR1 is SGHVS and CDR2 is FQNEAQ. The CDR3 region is CASSSRDRVTYEQYF. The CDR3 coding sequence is TGTGCCAGCAGCTCCCGGGACAGGGTCACCTACGAGCAGTACTTC. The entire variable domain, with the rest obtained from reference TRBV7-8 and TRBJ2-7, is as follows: GAGVSQSPRYKVAKRGQDVALRCDPISGHVSLFWYQQALGQGPEFLTYFQNEAQLDKSGLPSDRFFAERPEGSVSTLKIQRTQQEDSAVYLCASSSRDRVTYEQYFGPGTRLTVT.

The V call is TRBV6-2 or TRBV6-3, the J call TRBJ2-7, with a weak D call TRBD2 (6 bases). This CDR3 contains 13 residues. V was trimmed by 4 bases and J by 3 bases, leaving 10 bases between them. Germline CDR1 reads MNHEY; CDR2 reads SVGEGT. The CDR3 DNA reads TGTGCCAGCAGTTGGGGGGTCATCTACGAGCAGTACTTC. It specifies CASSWGVIYEQYF.

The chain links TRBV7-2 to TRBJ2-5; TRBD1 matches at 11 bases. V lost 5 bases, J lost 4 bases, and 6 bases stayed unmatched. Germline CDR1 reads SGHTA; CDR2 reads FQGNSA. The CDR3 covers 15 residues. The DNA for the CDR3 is TGTGCCAGCAGCAGCCGGGACAGGGGGGCAGAGACCCAGTACTTC. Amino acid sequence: CASSSRDRGAETQYF.

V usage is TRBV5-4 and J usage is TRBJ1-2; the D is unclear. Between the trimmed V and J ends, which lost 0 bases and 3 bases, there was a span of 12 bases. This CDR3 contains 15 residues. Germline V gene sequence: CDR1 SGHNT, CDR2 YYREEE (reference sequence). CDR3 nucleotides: TGTGCCAGCAGCTTGGGAGACATCGCATACTATGGCTACACCTTC. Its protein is CASSLGDIAYYGYTF.

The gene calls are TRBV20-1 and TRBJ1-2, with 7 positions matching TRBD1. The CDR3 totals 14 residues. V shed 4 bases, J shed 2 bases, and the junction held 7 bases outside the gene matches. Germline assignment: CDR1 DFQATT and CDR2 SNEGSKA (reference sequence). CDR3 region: CSATSNRGNYGYTF. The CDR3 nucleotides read TGCAGTGCTACCTCCAACAGGGGAAACTATGGCTACACCTTC.

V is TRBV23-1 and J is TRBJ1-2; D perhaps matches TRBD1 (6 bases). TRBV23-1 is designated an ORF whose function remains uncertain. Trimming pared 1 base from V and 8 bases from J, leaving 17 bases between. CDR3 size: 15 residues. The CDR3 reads CASSQLPGRGGGYTF. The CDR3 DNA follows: TGCGCCAGCAGTCAATTACCGGGCAGGGGCGGCGGCTACACCTTC.

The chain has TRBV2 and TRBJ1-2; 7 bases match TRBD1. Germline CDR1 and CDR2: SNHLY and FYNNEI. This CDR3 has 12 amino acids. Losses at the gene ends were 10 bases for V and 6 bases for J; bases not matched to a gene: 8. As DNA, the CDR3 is TGTGCCACCCGGGACAGTTTGGATGGCTACACCTTC. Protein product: CATRDSLDGYTF.

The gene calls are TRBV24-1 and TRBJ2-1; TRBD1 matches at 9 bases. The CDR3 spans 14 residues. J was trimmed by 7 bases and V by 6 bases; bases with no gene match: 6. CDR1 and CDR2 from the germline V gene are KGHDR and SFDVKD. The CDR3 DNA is TGTGCCACCAGTCCGGGGACAGGGACGAATGAGCAGTTCTTC. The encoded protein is CATSPGTGTNEQFF.

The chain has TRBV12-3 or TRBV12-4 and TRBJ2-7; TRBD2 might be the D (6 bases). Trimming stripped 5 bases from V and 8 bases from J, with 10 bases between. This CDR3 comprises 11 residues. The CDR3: CASSLGGQQYF. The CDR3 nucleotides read TGTGCCAGCAGTCTGGGGGGTCAGCAGTACTTC.

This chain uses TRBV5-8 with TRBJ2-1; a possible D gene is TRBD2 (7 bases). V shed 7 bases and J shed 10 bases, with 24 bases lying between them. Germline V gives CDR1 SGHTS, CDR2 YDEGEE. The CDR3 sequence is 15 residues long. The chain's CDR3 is CASSRPGGLREEQFF. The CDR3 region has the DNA TGTGCCAGCTCTCGGCCGGGGGGCCTCCGGGAGGAGCAGTTCTTC.

CDR3 in DNA: TGTGCCAGCAGTACGGGACGTCGCGAGCAGTACTTC. Amino acid sequence: CASSTGRREQYF. The gene calls are TRBV6-2 or TRBV6-3 and TRBJ2-7; perhaps D is TRBD1 or TRBD2 (5 bases each). Looked up from germline, CDR1 is MNHEY and CDR2 is SVGEGT. The CDR3 length is 12 residues. V dropped 5 bases and J dropped 6 bases, with 11 bases sitting between them.

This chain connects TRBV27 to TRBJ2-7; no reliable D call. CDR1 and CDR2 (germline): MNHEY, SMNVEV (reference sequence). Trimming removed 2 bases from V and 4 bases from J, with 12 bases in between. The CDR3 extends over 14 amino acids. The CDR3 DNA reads TGTGCCAGCAGTTTAGCCGGAAAATTATACGAGCAGTACTTC. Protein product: CASSLAGKLYEQYF.